The 2 T cell receptor beta chains in this list originate from one sample, sequenced in a study of cytomegalovirus exposure and HLA in healthy donors. PCR employed 60 Vbeta and 13 Jbeta primers. Sequencing was performed with immunoSEQ multiplex PCR; in TCRdb, only in-frame clones are kept and a portion is missing. The sample spans roughly 77,000 clones; the ten largest clones claim 3.8%. Specimen: PBMCs. The receptors derive from a female donor in good health and CMV-seropositive.

This chain connects TRBV15 to TRBJ2-5; 7 bases align to TRBD1. Germline CDR1 LNHNV, CDR2 YYDKDF (reference sequence). V shed 6 bases, J shed 4 bases, and the junction held 5 bases outside the gene matches. The CDR3 spans 13 residues. Here the CDR3 reads CATSYTGVETQYF. The CDR3 DNA sequence: TGTGCCACCAGTTATACAGGGGTAGAGACCCAGTACTTC.

As to this clone: A read error may account for a junction end that differs from germline. This chain joins TRBV28 and TRBJ2-7; D perhaps matches TRBD2 (5 bases). The CDR3 has 13 amino acids. Per the germline V gene, CDR1 is MDHEN and CDR2 is SYDVKM. CDR3 nucleotide sequence: TGTGGCAGCAGCACGCGGGTACCCTACGAGCAGTACTTC. Its translation is CGSSTRVPYEQYF.